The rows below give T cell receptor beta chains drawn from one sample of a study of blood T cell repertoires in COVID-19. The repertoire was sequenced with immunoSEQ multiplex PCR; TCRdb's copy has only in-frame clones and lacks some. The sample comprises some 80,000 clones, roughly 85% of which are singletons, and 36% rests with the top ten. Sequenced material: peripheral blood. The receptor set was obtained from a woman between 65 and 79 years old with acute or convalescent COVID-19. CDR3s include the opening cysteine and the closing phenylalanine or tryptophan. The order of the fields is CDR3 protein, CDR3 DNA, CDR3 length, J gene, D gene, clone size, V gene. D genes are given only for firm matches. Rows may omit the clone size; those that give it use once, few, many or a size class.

CDR3: CASSSDQLWGEVSPLHF
DNA: TGTGCCAGCAGCAGCGACCAGTTGTGGGGGGAAGTCTCACCCCTCCACTTT
length: 17
J: TRBJ1-6
D: NA
size: once
V: TRBV21-1

CDR3: CAIRDTGTGFEEQYF
DNA: TGTGCCATCAGAGACACCGGGACAGGGTTCGAAGAGCAGTACTTC
length: 15
J: TRBJ2-7
D: TRBD1
size: NA
V: TRBV10-3

CDR3: CTAGGPLDTQYF
DNA: TGCACGGCGGGGGGGCCGTTAGATACGCAGTATTTT
length: 12
J: TRBJ2-3
D: TRBD2
size: NA
V: TRBV29-1

CDR3: CASSLGPYQPQHF
DNA: TGTGCCAGCAGCTTAGGGCCCTATCAGCCCCAGCATTTT
length: 13
J: TRBJ1-5
D: NA
size: NA
V: TRBV7-6

CDR3: CASSRGPGNEQFF
DNA: TGTGCCAGCAGCCGAGGGCCCGGCAATGAGCAGTTCTTC
length: 13
J: TRBJ2-1
D: NA
size: NA
V: TRBV2

CDR3: CASRTGLSGNTIYF
DNA: TGCGCCAGCAGGACAGGCCTCTCTGGAAACACCATATATTTT
length: 14
J: TRBJ1-3
D: NA
size: NA
V: TRBV5-1

CDR3: CAWSADSPFGNTIYF
DNA: TGTGCCTGGAGTGCGGACAGTCCTTTTGGAAACACCATATATTTT
length: 15
J: TRBJ1-3
D: NA
size: NA
V: TRBV30

CDR3: CASSRSGQENQPQHF
DNA: TGTGCCAGTAGTAGATCGGGACAGGAAAATCAGCCCCAGCATTTT
length: 15
J: TRBJ1-5
D: TRBD1
size: NA
V: TRBV19

CDR3: CASSDRGTSSPLHF
DNA: TGTGCCAGCAGTGACCGTGGTACGAGTTCACCCCTCCACTTT
length: 14
J: TRBJ1-6
D: NA
size: few
V: TRBV6-1

CDR3: CASSVGQGNYEQYF
DNA: TGTGCCAGCAGCGTAGGGCAGGGGAACTACGAGCAGTACTTC
length: 14
J: TRBJ2-7
D: NA
size: NA
V: TRBV9

CDR3: CASAGGAKETQYF
DNA: TGTGCCAGTGCCGGGGGGGCAAAAGAGACCCAGTACTTC
length: 13
J: TRBJ2-5
D: TRBD2
size: NA
V: TRBV6-5

CDR3: CASSQDRLAGYNEQFF
DNA: TGTGCCAGCAGCCAAGATAGACTAGCGGGATACAATGAGCAGTTCTTC
length: 16
J: TRBJ2-1
D: TRBD2
size: NA
V: TRBV14

CDR3: CASSLALAQETQYF
DNA: TGCGCCAGCAGCTTGGCCCTGGCACAAGAGACCCAGTACTTC
length: 14
J: TRBJ2-5
D: NA
size: NA
V: TRBV5-1

CDR3: CASSLGTGGQPQHF
DNA: TGCGCCAGCAGTCTTGGGACAGGGGGGCAGCCCCAGCATTTT
length: 14
J: TRBJ1-5
D: TRBD1
size: NA
V: TRBV5-1

CDR3: CASSLGGASGIGETQYF
DNA: TGTGCCAGCAGCTTGGGCGGGGCTAGCGGGATAGGAGAGACCCAGTACTTC
length: 17
J: TRBJ2-5
D: TRBD2
size: NA
V: TRBV5-4

CDR3: CASRYRDYRSSNEQFF
DNA: TGTGCCAGCAGGTACCGGGACTACAGATCATCCAATGAGCAGTTCTTC
length: 16
J: TRBJ2-1
D: TRBD2
size: NA
V: TRBV6-6

CDR3: CASSQDRRLADEQYF
DNA: TGTGCCAGCAGCCAGGACAGACGTCTCGCCGACGAGCAGTACTTC
length: 15
J: TRBJ2-7
D: NA
size: NA
V: TRBV5-6

CDR3: CASMRDRGSGNQPQHF
DNA: TGTGCCAGCATGCGAGACAGGGGGAGCGGCAATCAGCCCCAGCATTTT
length: 16
J: TRBJ1-5
D: TRBD1
size: NA
V: TRBV2

CDR3: CASRTSSGANVLTF
DNA: TGTGCCAGCAGGACTAGCTCTGGGGCCAACGTCCTGACTTTC
length: 14
J: TRBJ2-6
D: NA
size: NA
V: TRBV2

CDR3: CASGTGDATGELFF
DNA: TGTGCCAGCGGGACAGGGGATGCCACCGGGGAGCTGTTTTTT
length: 14
J: TRBJ2-2
D: TRBD1
size: NA
V: TRBV2

CDR3: CASSQEGLAKKTQYF
DNA: TGTGCCAGCAGCCAAGAGGGACTAGCGAAGAAGACCCAGTACTTC
length: 15
J: TRBJ2-5
D: TRBD2
size: NA
V: TRBV3-1/TRBV3-2

CDR3: CASRAQAPTEAFF
DNA: TGTGCCAGCAGGGCACAAGCCCCCACTGAAGCTTTCTTT
length: 13
J: TRBJ1-1
D: NA
size: NA
V: TRBV19

CDR3: CASSWGGSAGELFF
DNA: TGTGCCAGCAGCTGGGGCGGGAGCGCCGGGGAGCTGTTTTTT
length: 14
J: TRBJ2-2
D: TRBD2
size: NA
V: TRBV9

CDR3: CASSEIGGGGQPQHF
DNA: TGTGCCAGCAGTGAAATCGGAGGGGGCGGTCAGCCCCAGCATTTT
length: 15
J: TRBJ1-5
D: TRBD1
size: NA
V: TRBV6-1

CDR3: CASSWTSGFYNEQFF
DNA: TGTGCCAGCAGCTGGACTAGTGGGTTCTACAATGAGCAGTTCTTC
length: 15
J: TRBJ2-1
D: TRBD2
size: NA
V: TRBV7-3

CDR3: CACLGDMGQGSSYNSPLHF
DNA: TGTGCCTGCTTAGGGGATATGGGACAGGGGAGCTCCTATAATTCACCCCTCCACTTT
length: 19
J: TRBJ1-6
D: TRBD1
size: NA
V: TRBV30

CDR3: CASSRDRGNGDTQYF
DNA: TGCGCCAGCAGCCGGGACAGGGGTAATGGAGATACGCAGTATTTT
length: 15
J: TRBJ2-3
D: TRBD1
size: NA
V: TRBV5-1

CDR3: CASSPGGRRQETQYF
DNA: TGTGCCAGCAGCCCCGGGGGACGGCGACAAGAGACCCAGTACTTC
length: 15
J: TRBJ2-5
D: NA
size: few
V: TRBV11-2

CDR3: CASSVAESEQFF
DNA: TGTGCCAGCAGCGTTGCGGAGAGTGAGCAGTTCTTC
length: 12
J: TRBJ2-1
D: NA
size: NA
V: TRBV3-1/TRBV3-2

CDR3: CAWSVTSGRNEQFF
DNA: TGTGCCTGGAGTGTGACTAGCGGGAGAAATGAGCAGTTCTTC
length: 14
J: TRBJ2-1
D: TRBD2
size: NA
V: TRBV30

CDR3: CASSLIPGQGASVSGELFF
DNA: TGCGCCAGCAGCTTAATACCGGGACAGGGGGCGTCGGTCTCCGGGGAGCTGTTTTTT
length: 19
J: TRBJ2-2
D: TRBD1
size: NA
V: TRBV5-1

CDR3: CASSPSSPWETSNEQFF
DNA: TGTGCCAGCAGCCCCTCCTCGCCCTGGGAGACGTCCAATGAGCAGTTCTTC
length: 17
J: TRBJ2-1
D: NA
size: NA
V: TRBV7-3

CDR3: CASSLFSQVGAEAFF
DNA: TGTGCCAGCAGTTTATTTAGTCAGGTTGGCGCTGAAGCTTTCTTT
length: 15
J: TRBJ1-1
D: NA
size: NA
V: TRBV27

CDR3: CSVGLAANEQFF
DNA: TGCAGCGTTGGACTAGCGGCAAATGAGCAGTTCTTC
length: 12
J: TRBJ2-1
D: TRBD2
size: NA
V: TRBV29-1

CDR3: CASSVTTGLGNTIYF
DNA: TGCGCCAGCAGCGTGACCACAGGGTTAGGAAACACCATATATTTT
length: 15
J: TRBJ1-3
D: NA
size: NA
V: TRBV5-1

CDR3: CASSQAPSRDQETQYF
DNA: TGCGCCAGCAGCCAAGCTCCGAGCAGGGACCAAGAGACCCAGTACTTC
length: 16
J: TRBJ2-5
D: NA
size: NA
V: TRBV4-1

CDR3: CASSTRDRDVAETQYF
DNA: TGTGCCAGTAGTACCCGGGACAGGGATGTGGCTGAGACCCAGTACTTC
length: 16
J: TRBJ2-5
D: TRBD1
size: NA
V: TRBV19

CDR3: CASSPVPAGQETQYF
DNA: TGTGCCAGCTCACCAGTTCCGGCAGGGCAAGAGACCCAGTACTTC
length: 15
J: TRBJ2-5
D: NA
size: once
V: TRBV18

CDR3: CASSLRSGRETQYF
DNA: TGTGCCAGCAGCTTAAGAAGCGGGAGAGAGACCCAGTACTTC
length: 14
J: TRBJ2-5
D: TRBD2
size: many
V: TRBV7-8

CDR3: CASSKVGQRVENSPLHF
DNA: TGTGCCAGCAGCAAAGTGGGCCAGAGGGTTGAGAATTCACCCCTCCACTTT
length: 17
J: TRBJ1-6
D: NA
size: few
V: TRBV21-1

CDR3: CASSQHGTGGQPQHF
DNA: TGCGCCAGCAGCCAACACGGGACAGGGGGTCAGCCCCAGCATTTT
length: 15
J: TRBJ1-5
D: TRBD1
size: NA
V: TRBV4-1

CDR3: CASSVGTGGTYEQYF
DNA: TGTGCCAGCAGCGTAGGGACAGGGGGGACCTACGAGCAGTACTTC
length: 15
J: TRBJ2-7
D: TRBD1
size: NA
V: TRBV9

CDR3: CASSPGTSGTPSDTQYF
DNA: TGCGCCAGCAGTCCCGGGACTAGCGGGACTCCGTCAGATACGCAGTATTTT
length: 17
J: TRBJ2-3
D: TRBD2
size: NA
V: TRBV10-1

CDR3: CASSSREYQETQYF
DNA: TGCGCCAGCAGCAGTCGGGAGTACCAAGAGACCCAGTACTTC
length: 14
J: TRBJ2-5
D: NA
size: NA
V: TRBV5-1

CDR3: CASSPSLINRAYEQYF
DNA: TGTGCCAGCAGCCCTTCCCTTATAAACCGAGCCTACGAGCAGTACTTC
length: 16
J: TRBJ2-7
D: NA
size: NA
V: TRBV9

CDR3: CASSDLAINEKLFF
DNA: TGTGCCAGCAGTGACTTGGCCATTAATGAAAAACTGTTTTTT
length: 14
J: TRBJ1-4
D: NA
size: NA
V: TRBV25-1

CDR3: CATSDAIAGGHNEQFF
DNA: TGTGCCACCAGTGACGCGATAGCGGGAGGCCACAATGAGCAGTTCTTC
length: 16
J: TRBJ2-1
D: TRBD2
size: NA
V: TRBV24-1

CDR3: CAISGTGGNTEAFF
DNA: TGTGCCATCAGTGGAACAGGGGGGAACACTGAAGCTTTCTTT
length: 14
J: TRBJ1-1
D: TRBD1
size: NA
V: TRBV10-3

CDR3: CASSGRLRRSRYYSNQPQHF
DNA: TGTGCCAGCAGCGGTAGACTCCGGAGGAGCCGATATTATAGCAATCAGCCCCAGCATTTT
length: 20
J: TRBJ1-5
D: NA
size: NA
V: TRBV9

CDR3: CASSQTVRSPLHF
DNA: TGTGCCAGCAGCCAAACTGTCCGCTCACCCCTCCACTTT
length: 13
J: TRBJ1-6
D: NA
size: few
V: TRBV3-1/TRBV3-2

CDR3: CASSESGGASEQYF
DNA: TGCGCCAGCAGTGAATCAGGGGGCGCGTCCGAGCAGTACTTC
length: 14
J: TRBJ2-7
D: TRBD1
size: NA
V: TRBV10-1

CDR3: CASSLAIKASGSSRFF
DNA: TGTGCCAGCAGCTTGGCTATTAAGGCTAGCGGGAGTTCCCGGTTCTTC
length: 16
J: TRBJ2-1
D: TRBD2
size: NA
V: TRBV5-5

CDR3: CASSLWALDTNTEAFF
DNA: TGCGCCAGCAGCTTATGGGCCCTGGATACGAACACTGAAGCTTTCTTT
length: 16
J: TRBJ1-1
D: NA
size: NA
V: TRBV5-1